The 20 T cell receptor beta chains listed next were all sequenced from one sample in a study of CD8+ T cells in alopecia areata (dated by TCRdb to the late 2010s). The library was prepared using the immunoSEQ multiplex PCR assay. RNA was extracted from all samples and reverse transcribed into cDNA, which served as template for TCR sequencing. Sourced from immuneACCESS, this table was stored by TCRdb with only in-frame sequences that have V and J called. A share of the clones is absent; for the studies checked, an unresolved V gene accounts for under half, and the remainder has no known explanation. Recorded for this sample are approximately 98,000 clones; approximately 59% of them occurred a single time. Of the sample, more than 20% is held by the ten largest clones. The source material was CD8+ T cells sorted from blood. The receptors were gathered from a human donor in good health.

The CDR3 sequence: CATSRGGGPSNEQFF. CDR3 nucleotide sequence: TGTGCCACCAGCAGAGGAGGGGGCCCATCCAATGAGCAGTTCTTC. The chain employs TRBV15 and TRBJ2-1; 7 bases are shared with TRBD1. V was pared by 1 base and J by 6 bases, with 6 bases of the junction left unmatched. The CDR3 totals 15 residues. Germline lookup yields CDR1 LNHNV and CDR2 YYDKDF (reference sequence).

The chain joins TRBV7-6 to TRBJ1-2; a possible D gene is TRBD1 (5 bases). V lost 4 bases to trimming and J lost 7 bases, with 10 bases between them. CDR1 and CDR2 from the germline V gene are SGHVS and FNYEAQ. The CDR3 spans 12 residues. The CDR3 loop reads CASSSSGGGYTF. In DNA, the CDR3 is TGTGCCAGCAGCTCTTCGGGGGGTGGCTACACCTTC.

The chain combines TRBV13 with TRBJ2-1; no clear D. The CDR3 contains 14 residues. V was pared by 5 bases and J by 7 bases, with 15 bases between. Germline CDR1 and CDR2: PRHDT and FYEKMQ (reference sequence). The CDR3 DNA is TGTGCCAGCAGCCCCCCGGTTAGAAGGAATGAGCAGTTCTTC. Its protein is CASSPPVRRNEQFF.

CDR3 sequence (DNA): TGTGCCAGCAGCGGCCGACAGGGAAAGGATGCCTATGGCTACACCTTC. It translates to CASSGRQGKDAYGYTF. The J gene is TRBJ1-2, the V gene TRBV9; 7 nucleotides match TRBD1. The CDR3 is made up of 16 amino acids. Germline loops: CDR1 SGDLS, CDR2 YYNGEE. Losses at the gene ends were 3 bases for V and 4 bases for J; bases not matched to a gene: 12.

The table lists this clone with a count of one. The chain combines TRBV28 with TRBJ2-5; the match to TRBD2 covers 8 bases. The CDR3 spans 15 residues. Germline V lookup: CDR1 MDHEN, CDR2 SYDVKM. The V segment lost 3 bases and the J segment 6 bases; nucleotides outside the gene matches: 9. CDR3: CASSFGGAIVQTQYF. The CDR3 bases are TGTGCCAGCAGTTTCGGGGGGGCCATCGTCCAGACCCAGTACTTC.

About this clone: Different DNA sequences within this sample yield the same CDR3. CDR3 residues: CATSRENSPLHF. CDR3 nucleotide sequence: TGTGCCACCAGCAGAGAAAATTCACCCCTCCACTTT. The gene calls are TRBV15 and TRBJ1-6; D ambiguous. With 0 bases removed from V and 7 bases from J, the gap between germline ends came to 1 base. The CDR3 spans 12 residues. Germline CDR1 and CDR2: LNHNV and YYDKDF (reference sequence).

The gene calls are TRBV15 and TRBJ2-5, with D unresolved. There are 13 residues in the CDR3. Germline V gives CDR1 LNHNV, CDR2 YYDKDF (reference sequence). The germline V and J ends were trimmed by 3 bases and 2 bases, with 7 bases remaining between them. The CDR3 loop reads CATSSISQETQYF. The CDR3 DNA is TGTGCCACCAGCAGTATCTCTCAAGAGACCCAGTACTTC.

This clone has more than one count but fewer than ten. J is TRBJ1-1 and V is TRBV4-2; possibly TRBD1 for D (5 bases). In germline, CDR1 is LGHNA, CDR2 YNFKEQ. V lost 5 bases and J 0 bases, leaving 22 bases between the germline ends. This CDR3 spans 18 amino acids. The CDR3 region is CASSSPGTLLFMNTEAFF. In DNA form, the CDR3 reads TGTGCCAGCAGCTCCCCCGGGACCCTACTGTTTATGAACACTGAAGCTTTCTTT.

The genes are TRBV2 and TRBJ1-5; a possible D gene is TRBD1 (6 bases). Trimming took off 6 bases at V and 10 bases at J, with 28 bases between the two ends. The CDR3 contains 17 residues. Germline V gives CDR1 SNHLY, CDR2 FYNNEI. The CDR3 loop reads CASRGGAAEEVLDPQHF. The CDR3 region has the DNA TGTGCCAGCAGGGGGGGGGCAGCCGAGGAGGTCTTGGACCCCCAGCATTTT.

This clone has just one count. This chain uses TRBV4-1 with TRBJ2-7; D perhaps matches TRBD2 (5 bases). The CDR3 has 14 residues. V was cut by 5 bases and J by 2 bases, with 13 bases left in between. Germline V lookup: CDR1 MGHRA, CDR2 YSYEKL. CDR3 protein: CASSYNEGPYEQYF. The CDR3 DNA reads as TGCGCCAGCAGCTACAACGAGGGCCCCTACGAGCAGTACTTC.

This chain joins TRBV29-1 and TRBJ1-1; D is uncertain. Germline loops: CDR1 SQVTM, CDR2 ANQGSEA. The CDR3 has 14 amino acids. V dropped 3 bases and J dropped 6 bases, with 17 bases sitting between them. CDR3: CSVDPGLGVAEAFF. CDR3 DNA sequence: TGCAGCGTTGATCCGGGTCTCGGGGTAGCTGAAGCTTTCTTT.

The chain links TRBV5-6 to TRBJ1-2; D gene uncertain. In germline, CDR1 is SGHDT, CDR2 YYEEEE. The CDR3 totals 14 residues. V was pared by 7 bases and J by 5 bases, with 18 bases between. CDR3 loop: CASSLRSVLYGYTF. Written as DNA, the CDR3 is TGTGCCAGCTCCCTGAGGAGCGTTTTATATGGCTACACCTTC. Together with reference TRBV5-6 and TRBJ1-2, the CDR3 gives the full variable domain: DAGVTQSPTHLIKTRGQQVTLRCSPKSGHDTVSWYQQALGQGPQFIFQYYEEEERQRGNFPDRFSGHQFPNYSSELNVNALLLGDSALYLCASSLRSVLYGYTFGSGTRLTVV.

Concerning this clone itself: No DNA is shown, since the ends of the CDR3 on it are uncertain; the CDR3 is the one TCRdb lists. CDR3 sequence reads: CASSFGAGPGEQFF. This sequence joins TRBV5-6 and TRBJ2-1. From its first to its last residue, the CDR3 has 14 amino acids. The germline V gene has CDR1 SGHDT and CDR2 YYEEEE.

To note about this clone: Other DNA sequences in this sample translate to the same CDR3. This rearrangement joins TRBV7-9 to TRBJ2-7; D uncertain. Germline V gene sequence: CDR1 SEHNR, CDR2 FQNEAQ (reference sequence). The CDR3 is made up of 12 amino acids. The germline V and J ends were trimmed by 3 bases and 3 bases, with 6 bases remaining between them. The chain's CDR3 is CASSFSSYEQYF. For the CDR3, the DNA is TGTGCCAGCAGCTTTTCCAGCTACGAGCAGTACTTC.

This clone was recorded only once. The CDR3 loop reads CAWSSGGVSYNEQFF. The CDR3 coding sequence is TGTGCCTGGAGTTCCGGGGGGGTCTCCTACAATGAGCAGTTCTTC. V is TRBV30 and J is TRBJ2-1; 8 bases fit TRBD2. This CDR3 comprises 15 residues. Germline CDR1 and CDR2: GTSNPN and SVGIG (reference sequence). The junction had 3 bases not matched to a gene; V was cut back by 2 bases and J by 0 bases.

The CDR3, as DNA: TGTGCCAGCAGTCATTTACCGGGACAGGGTACTCATGAGCAGTTCTTC. The encoded protein is CASSHLPGQGTHEQFF. This chain joins TRBV2 and TRBJ2-1; 9 positions agree with TRBD1. This CDR3 is built from 16 residues. V shed 5 bases and J 8 bases; nucleotides not matched to a gene: 13. CDR1 and CDR2 from the germline V gene are SNHLY and FYNNEI.

V usage is TRBV25-1 and J usage is TRBJ2-5; a weak D match, TRBD1 (6 bases). CDR1 and CDR2 from the germline V gene are MGHDK and SYGVNS. The CDR3 sequence is 13 residues long. V lost 7 bases, J lost 2 bases, and 11 bases lay in between. The CDR3 loop is CASNLQGQETQYF. The CDR3 region has the DNA TGTGCCAGCAACTTGCAGGGGCAAGAGACCCAGTACTTC.

A few counts support this clone. V gene TRBV28 combines with J gene TRBJ2-2; the D is unclear. V gave up 2 bases and J gave up 6 bases, with 13 bases separating them. Germline-derived CDR1 and CDR2 are MDHEN and SYDVKM. The CDR3 totals 15 residues. The CDR3 region is CASSLPGPPPGELFF. The CDR3 region has the DNA TGTGCCAGCAGTTTACCCGGGCCGCCCCCCGGGGAGCTGTTTTTT.

V is TRBV7-9 and J is TRBJ2-2, with no clear D. The ends were cut back, 5 bases at V and 4 bases at J, with 2 bases in the middle. This CDR3 contains 11 residues. The germline V gene encodes CDR1 SEHNR and CDR2 FQNEAQ (reference sequence). The CDR3 DNA reads as TGTGCCAGCAGCGGCACCGGGGAGCTGTTTTTT. Amino acid sequence: CASSGTGELFF. Complete variable domain (other parts from reference TRBV7-9 and TRBJ2-2): DTGVSQNPRHKITKRGQNVTFRCDPISEHNRLYWYRQTLGQGPEFLTYFQNEAQLEKSRLLSDRFSAERPKGSFSTLEIQRTEQGDSAMYLCASSGTGELFFGEGSRLTVL.

This chain links TRBV4-2 with TRBJ2-3, with no clear D. The V gene's germline CDR1 is LGHNA and CDR2 YNFKEQ. CDR3 length: 16 amino acids. Trimming cost V 4 bases and J 0 bases, with 14 bases left between them. The CDR3 DNA reads TGTGCCAGCAGCCCACCGGGTGGACCTAGCACAGATACGCAGTATTTT. Translated, it gives CASSPPGGPSTDTQYF.